This TCR beta chain is from a study of TIL therapy for anti-PD-1-resistant metastatic lung cancer. Looking at the study overall: Most patients had lung adenocarcinoma.

Overall study results and limits: Patients were highly selected, enriched for treatment-naive, never-smoker and oncogene-addicted cases.

The immunoSEQ assay was v3. Assay: immunoSEQ multiplex PCR; the TCRdb copy retains only in-frame clones and omits some. The repertoire includes approximately 97,000 clones, about two thirds of them detected once, and 9.5% to 12% sits in the top ten. The ends were cut back, 4 bases at V and 4 bases at J, with 7 bases in the middle. Germline assignment: CDR1 MDHEN and CDR2 SYDVKM. There are 12 residues in the CDR3. As regards this clone: The antigen is undetermined.

Indicated time point: pre-treatment sample, taken before nivolumab and TIL therapy. Most excised metastases sampled were pleural nodules or supraclavicular lymph nodes. The TCR sequence derives from a person aged 25 to 85 with non-small cell lung cancer. Specimen: tumor tissue, collected at baseline. The chain recombines TRBV28 with TRBJ2-5; D not resolved. CDR3 residues: CASSSATETQYF. In DNA form, the CDR3 reads TGTGCCAGCAGTTCCGCCACAGAGACCCAGTACTTC.